The rows below give T cell receptor beta chains drawn from one sample of a study of Ad26.COV2.S vaccination and SARS-CoV-2 variants. Sequencing used immunoSEQ multiplex PCR; TCRdb keeps in-frame clones, though not all of them. The sample lists some 190,000 clones, roughly 85% occurring once. The sequences come from peripheral blood, collected after recovery from COVID-19. The receptor set was obtained from a human donor who had recovered from COVID-19. Each CDR3 is given with its conserved first and last residue. The D gene is left open where the match is weak. Where a row states a size, it is once, few, many or the class of an expanded clone; other rows omit it.

j_gene,d_gene,v_gene,abundance,CDR3nt,CDR3aa
TRBJ1-2,-,TRBV3-1/TRBV3-2,-,TGTGCCAGCAGCCAAAGGTGGGAGACCTTC,CASSQRWETF
TRBJ2-3,-,TRBV9,-,TGTGCCAGCAGCGTAGGCCAGGGTATAGACATCACAGATACGCAGTATTTT,CASSVGQGIDITDTQYF
TRBJ2-3,TRBD2,TRBV7-9,-,TGTGCCAGCAGCTCCCCTCTCGGCGGGAGGGTCGGAGATACGCAGTATTTT,CASSSPLGGRVGDTQYF
TRBJ2-5,-,TRBV11-2,-,TGTGCCAGCAGCCGCTTTGTAAGAGAGACCCAGTACTTC,CASSRFVRETQYF
TRBJ1-1,TRBD1,TRBV29-1,-,TGCAGCACGGGACAGGGGGACACTGAAGCTTTCTTT,CSTGQGDTEAFF
TRBJ1-3,-,TRBV5-1,-,TGCGCCAGCAGCACCTCACCAGGGCCCGGAAACACCATATATTTT,CASSTSPGPGNTIYF
TRBJ2-7,TRBD1,TRBV7-9,-,TGTGCCAGCAGCTCTAGCGGGACAGGGGGCCCCTCGCAGTACTTC,CASSSSGTGGPSQYF
TRBJ1-2,TRBD1,TRBV30,-,TGTGCCTGGAGTGTACTAGGGACAGGCCTAGGCGGCTACACCTTC,CAWSVLGTGLGGYTF
TRBJ2-7,TRBD1,TRBV2,-,TGTGCCAGCAGTGAGTCGGCAGGGGGTGGGTACGAGCAGTACTTC,CASSESAGGGYEQYF
TRBJ1-6,-,TRBV9,-,TGTGCCAGCAGCGTAGCCGACAGGTTATATTCACCCCTCCACTTT,CASSVADRLYSPLHF
TRBJ2-3,-,TRBV7-2,-,TGTGCCAGCAGCTTCGGACTCCCCACAGATACGCAGTATTTT,CASSFGLPTDTQYF
TRBJ2-2,-,TRBV21-1,-,TGTGCCAGCAGACTTATGTTTATTAGGGCGGAGCGGAACACCGGGGAGCTGTTTTTT,CASRLMFIRAERNTGELFF
TRBJ2-7,TRBD1,TRBV3-1/TRBV3-2,-,TGTGCCAGCAGCCCCCGACAGGGGGCAAAACAGTACTTC,CASSPRQGAKQYF
TRBJ1-2,-,TRBV2,few,TGTGCCAGCAGTGAAGACAGAAACTATGGCTACACCTTC,CASSEDRNYGYTF
TRBJ2-7,-,TRBV13,few,TGTGCCAGCAGCTTAATGGACAGCCGCTACGAGCAGTACTTC,CASSLMDSRYEQYF
TRBJ2-5,TRBD2,TRBV5-1,-,TGCGCCAGCAGCTTGGGGATGAGGCGGGAGAGAGAGACCCAGTACTTC,CASSLGMRRERETQYF
TRBJ1-1,-,TRBV7-3,-,TGTGCCAGCAGCTGGGGTAATACGGACACTGAAGCTTTCTTT,CASSWGNTDTEAFF
TRBJ1-6,TRBD1,TRBV3-1/TRBV3-2,-,TGTGCCAGCAAGCTTTCACTTACAGGGGATGGTTCACCCCTCCACTTT,CASKLSLTGDGSPLHF
TRBJ2-1,-,TRBV5-4,-,TGTGCCAGCAGCTTGTGGTCGAGCGGAAGCTCCAATGAGCAGTTCTTC,CASSLWSSGSSNEQFF
TRBJ1-4,-,TRBV4-2,-,TGTGCCAGCAGCTCCGAAGGGGTGCTGGAGGAAAAACTGTTTTTT,CASSSEGVLEEKLFF
TRBJ1-5,-,TRBV28,few,TGTGCCAGCAGTTCGGTACCCGGGGGCAATCAGCCCCAGCATTTT,CASSSVPGGNQPQHF
TRBJ2-1,TRBD2,TRBV19,-,TGTGCCAGTGGGAAGCGGGAGGGCCCGAATGAGCAGTTCTTC,CASGKREGPNEQFF
TRBJ1-2,TRBD1,TRBV7-9,-,TGTGCCAGCAGCCATACTGACAGGGCAATGCGCTATGGCTACACCTTC,CASSHTDRAMRYGYTF
TRBJ2-7,-,TRBV6-5,-,TGTGCCAGCAGTCCCCAGGGGAGTAGCAACGAGCAGTACTTC,CASSPQGSSNEQYF
TRBJ1-1,-,TRBV4-1,-,TGCGCCAGCAGCCACGTGGGGGGGGGTGACACTGAAGCTTTCTTT,CASSHVGGGDTEAFF
TRBJ2-1,-,TRBV1,-,TGCACCAGCAGCCAATGTTTAGCGGCCCACTCCTACAATGAGCAGTTCTTC,CTSSQCLAAHSYNEQFF
TRBJ2-3,TRBD2,TRBV6-6,-,TGTGCCAGCAGTTACTGGCGGGGGAGCACAGATACGCAGTATTTT,CASSYWRGSTDTQYF
TRBJ1-1,-,TRBV18,-,TGTGCCAGCTCACCAGGGGCAGGGCCCAACACTGAAGCTTTCTTT,CASSPGAGPNTEAFF
TRBJ2-1,-,TRBV2,-,TGTGCCAGCAGTCCTCTAGCCCTAACTGAGCAGTTCTTC,CASSPLALTEQFF
TRBJ1-1,TRBD1,TRBV5-4,-,TGTGCCAGCAGCTTTCGAAGGGACAGGTATTTGATGAACACTGAAGCTTTCTTT,CASSFRRDRYLMNTEAFF
TRBJ2-4,-,TRBV10-1,-,TGCGCCAGCAGTGAGGGAACCAAAAACATTCAGTACTTC,CASSEGTKNIQYF
TRBJ2-1,-,TRBV11-3,-,TGTGCCAGCAGCCTCCCTGACAGTAATGAGCAGTTCTTC,CASSLPDSNEQFF
TRBJ2-1,-,TRBV7-7,-,TGTGCTAGCAGCTTAGGTGGGACGGCTTCCTACAATGAGCAGTTCTTC,CASSLGGTASYNEQFF
TRBJ1-5,-,TRBV28,-,TGTGCCAGCAGTTTGAGTGGGGAAAATCAGCCCCAGCATTTT,CASSLSGENQPQHF
TRBJ1-2,-,TRBV7-2,-,TGTGCCAGCAGCCTAGACAGATTAAACTATGGCTACACCTTC,CASSLDRLNYGYTF
TRBJ1-2,-,TRBV28,-,TGTGCCAGCAGTTTAGGGGCAGGGTCCTATGGCTACACCTTC,CASSLGAGSYGYTF
TRBJ2-1,-,TRBV27,-,TGTGCCAGCAGTTTGGGGGCCCGCAATGAGCAGTTCTTC,CASSLGARNEQFF
TRBJ2-7,TRBD2,TRBV13,-,TGTGCCAGCAGCCCAGGGACTAGCGGGCACGAGCAGTACTTC,CASSPGTSGHEQYF
TRBJ1-6,TRBD1,TRBV7-9,-,TGTGCCAGCAGCTTAGGGTCCGGGACAGGATATTCACCCCTCCACTTT,CASSLGSGTGYSPLHF
TRBJ1-4,-,TRBV19,once,TGTGCCAGTAGTATGGGGAGAAATGAAAAACTGTTTTTT,CASSMGRNEKLFF
TRBJ2-7,-,TRBV13,-,TGTGCCAGCAGCCTTTGGGGGAGTTACGAGCAGTACTTC,CASSLWGSYEQYF
TRBJ1-3,-,TRBV7-2,-,TGTGCCAGCAGTCCAGGAGTTTCCTCTGGAAACACCATATATTTT,CASSPGVSSGNTIYF
TRBJ2-3,-,TRBV13,-,TGTGCCAGCAGCTTAGGTGGCACAGATACGCAGTATTTT,CASSLGGTDTQYF
TRBJ2-1,TRBD1,TRBV6-5,-,TGTGCCAGCAGCGACAGACAGGGATCCAATGAGCAGTTCTTC,CASSDRQGSNEQFF
TRBJ2-1,TRBD2,TRBV4-1,-,TGCGCCAGCAGCCAAGGTGGACTAGCGGGCTCCTACAATGAGCAGTTCTTC,CASSQGGLAGSYNEQFF
TRBJ2-2,TRBD1,TRBV11-2,-,TGTGCCAGCAGCCAGAACCGGGACAGGGGGTTTGGGACCGGGGAGCTGTTTTTT,CASSQNRDRGFGTGELFF
TRBJ2-5,-,TRBV30,-,TGTGCCTGGAGCCGGGACACCCAAGAGACCCAGTACTTC,CAWSRDTQETQYF
TRBJ1-1,TRBD1,TRBV19,-,TGTGCCAGTCGGAACAGGGGGACTGAAGCTTTCTTT,CASRNRGTEAFF
TRBJ2-7,TRBD1,TRBV25-1,-,TGTGCCAGCAGCCTGCCGGGACAGGGTTACGAGCAGTACTTC,CASSLPGQGYEQYF
TRBJ1-2,-,TRBV3-1/TRBV3-2,-,TGTGCCAGCAGCCCCTTTGGTCAGGGAGGTGGCTACACCTTC,CASSPFGQGGGYTF
TRBJ2-2,-,TRBV25-1,-,TGTGCCAGCAGTGAATTTGAGCTTAAGAAGGACACCGGGGAGCTGTTTTTT,CASSEFELKKDTGELFF
TRBJ1-1,TRBD1,TRBV4-2,-,TGTGCCAGCAGCCAAGCCATGACAGGGTCTGATGAAGCTTTCTTT,CASSQAMTGSDEAFF
TRBJ2-3,TRBD2,TRBV5-1,-,TGCGCCAGCAGCCTGCCGAGGGTACTACTAGCGCCAACTAGCACAGATACGCAGTATTTT,CASSLPRVLLAPTSTDTQYF
TRBJ2-1,TRBD2,TRBV19,-,TGTGCCAGTAGTACGTCAGCGGGGGGAGGCTACAATGAGCAGTTCTTC,CASSTSAGGGYNEQFF
TRBJ2-7,-,TRBV28,-,TGTGCCAGCAGTTTATGGATCTCCCCCTTTAGAGAGAGGGAGCAGTACTTC,CASSLWISPFREREQYF
TRBJ2-7,TRBD2,TRBV30,-,TGTGCCTGGAGCGTGACTAGCGGGATAGTTTACGAGCAGTACTTC,CAWSVTSGIVYEQYF